The 15 T cell receptor beta chains in this list originate from one sample, sequenced in a study of cytomegalovirus exposure and HLA in healthy donors. 60 Vbeta and 13 Jbeta primers were used in PCR. Assay: immunoSEQ multiplex PCR; the TCRdb copy retains only in-frame clones and omits some. The sample comprises fewer than 250,000 clones, just over 75% of which are singletons, and approximately 0.63% rests with the top ten. Sequenced material: PBMCs. The receptor set was obtained from a man between 18 and 35 years old in good health and CMV-seronegative.

The V and J genes are TRBV7-9 and TRBJ1-1, with a possible D match to TRBD1 (5 bases). CDR1 is SEHNR and CDR2 is FQNEAQ in the germline V gene (reference sequence). Trimming cost V 4 bases and J 0 bases, with 9 bases left between them. The CDR3 loop spans 14 amino acids. Here the CDR3 reads CASSSDILNTEAFF. Written as DNA, the CDR3 is TGTGCCAGCAGCTCGGACATATTGAACACTGAAGCTTTCTTT.

The J gene is TRBJ1-1, the V gene TRBV4-1; 7 nucleotides align to TRBD1. The germline CDR1 and CDR2 sequences are MGHRA and YSYEKL. The length of the CDR3 is 16 residues. The junction had 11 bases not matched to a gene; V was cut back by 0 bases and J by 7 bases. The CDR3 DNA reads TGCGCCAGCAGCCAAGAGGGCAGGGGACAGCCAAATGAAGCTTTCTTT. As protein: CASSQEGRGQPNEAFF.

This clone came up a few times. V is TRBV5-1 and J is TRBJ2-1, with TRBD2 identical over 13 bases. CDR3 size: 15 residues. CDR1 is SGHRS, CDR2 YFSETQ, per germline. V lost 3 bases, J lost 10 bases, and 7 bases stayed unmatched. This CDR3 is CASSSGTSGTPEQFF. The DNA of the CDR3 is TGCGCCAGCAGCTCCGGGACTAGCGGGACCCCAGAGCAGTTCTTC.

J is TRBJ2-5 and V is TRBV6-1, with 8 bases aligning to TRBD1. Trimming removed 4 bases from V and 6 bases from J; junction bases left unmatched: 10. There are 15 residues in the CDR3. Germline lookup yields CDR1 MNHNS and CDR2 SASEGT. CDR3 amino acids: CASSGGPGGAQTQYF. The DNA for the CDR3 is TGTGCCAGCAGTGGTGGGCCAGGGGGCGCCCAGACCCAGTACTTC.

The chain joins TRBV6-5 to TRBJ1-1; 7 bases align to TRBD1. CDR1 is MNHEY and CDR2 is SVGAGI in the germline V gene. The V segment lost 6 bases and the J segment 8 bases; nucleotides outside the gene matches: 3. The CDR3 has 11 amino acids. CDR3 amino acids: CASSQTGEAFF. The CDR3 region has the DNA TGTGCCAGCAGCCAGACAGGGGAAGCTTTCTTT.

The rearrangement joins TRBV6-5 to TRBJ1-2; 7 bases line up with TRBD1. The CDR3 totals 14 residues. The V and J ends lost 5 bases and 6 bases, in that order; junction bases with no gene match: 9. Germline CDR1 reads MNHEY; CDR2 reads SVGAGI. Here the CDR3 reads CASSPTGNIDGYTF. CDR3 bases: TGTGCCAGCAGTCCGACAGGGAATATCGATGGCTACACCTTC.

This clone was detected a few times. The chain uses TRBV5-4 and TRBJ2-7; 12 positions match TRBD2. CDR1 is SGHNT, CDR2 YYREEE, per germline (reference sequence). V shed 2 bases, J shed 4 bases, and the junction held 7 bases outside the gene matches. The CDR3 is 16 residues long. The CDR3 here is CASSFILAGGRYEQYF. The CDR3 DNA follows: TGTGCCAGCAGCTTCATCCTAGCGGGAGGGCGGTACGAGCAGTACTTC.

This clone has a handful of counts. This chain connects TRBV2 to TRBJ1-1, with D possibly matching TRBD1 (5 bases). Per the germline V gene, CDR1 is SNHLY and CDR2 is FYNNEI. The V and J ends lost 3 bases and 4 bases respectively, with 15 bases between them. CDR3 length: 15 residues. CDR3 in amino acids: CASSEGRGWSTEAFF. The CDR3 DNA reads TGTGCCAGCAGTGAGGGCCGGGGGTGGAGCACTGAAGCTTTCTTT.

The rearrangement uses TRBV25-1 and TRBJ1-1; 9 bases are a match to TRBD1. The CDR3 extends over 15 amino acids. Losses at the gene ends were 5 bases for V and 5 bases for J; bases not matched to a gene: 9. CDR1 is MGHDK and CDR2 is SYGVNS in the germline V gene. Here the CDR3 DNA reads TGTGCCAGCAGTTTCTCCGGGACAGGGAAGACTGAAGCTTTCTTT. Translated, it gives CASSFSGTGKTEAFF.

The chain uses TRBV6-5 and TRBJ1-4; possible D gene TRBD1, 6 bases. Germline loops: CDR1 MNHEY, CDR2 SVGAGI. Between the trimmed V and J ends, which lost 3 bases and 5 bases, there was a span of 13 bases. This CDR3 spans 15 amino acids. CDR3 region: CASSYRGQINEKLFF. Written as DNA, the CDR3 is TGTGCCAGCAGTTATCGCGGACAGATAAATGAAAAACTGTTTTTT.

The J gene is TRBJ1-5, the V gene TRBV4-1; no clear D gene. The V gene lost 3 bases and the J gene lost 3 bases, with 12 bases spanning the gap. The germline V gene has CDR1 MGHRA and CDR2 YSYEKL. CDR3 length: 15 residues. DNA for the CDR3: TGCGCCAGCAGCCAGAACCCGACTTACAATCAGCCCCAGCATTTT. It translates to CASSQNPTYNQPQHF.

The genes are TRBV27 and TRBJ2-7, with 9 bases aligning to TRBD1. CDR3 length: 12 residues. Trimming removed 6 bases from V and 4 bases from J; junction bases left unmatched: 1. Germline V gives CDR1 MNHEY, CDR2 SMNVEV (reference sequence). DNA for the CDR3: TGTGCCAGCAGGGGACAGGGTTACGAGCAGTACTTC. Translation: CASRGQGYEQYF.

This chain uses TRBV5-1 with TRBJ1-2; 7 bases agree with TRBD1. This CDR3 comprises 14 residues. Germline values: CDR1 SGHRS, CDR2 YFSETQ. Losses at the gene ends were 4 bases for V and 0 bases for J; bases not matched to a gene: 3. The CDR3 loop reads CASSLGQPNYGYTF. CDR3 nucleotide sequence: TGCGCCAGCAGCCTGGGACAGCCTAACTATGGCTACACCTTC.

The chain couples TRBV4-2 to TRBJ2-1, with TRBD2 identical over 11 bases. Germline CDR1 and CDR2: LGHNA and YNFKEQ. The CDR3 spans 19 residues. V lost 4 bases and J lost 5; bases outside the gene matches: 16. CDR3 loop: CASSRTNLAGGQRDNEQFF. For the CDR3, the DNA is TGTGCCAGCAGCCGAACGAACTTAGCGGGAGGGCAGCGTGACAATGAGCAGTTCTTC.

V and J are TRBV5-1 and TRBJ2-3, with D possibly being TRBD1 (5 bases). From germline, CDR1 is SGHRS and CDR2 YFSETQ. The CDR3 is 16 amino acids. Trimming stripped 4 bases from V and 3 bases from J, with 18 bases between. CDR3: CASSRGDSGVTDTQYF. CDR3 nucleotides: TGCGCCAGCAGCCGCGGCGACAGTGGAGTTACAGATACGCAGTATTTT.